A selection of T cell receptor beta chains follows, all from one sample in a study of control samples from healthy donors and cancer patients. Method: immunoSEQ multiplex PCR; TCRdb's copy keeps in-frame clones and lacks some. Of 100,000 to 150,000 clones listed, 75% to 95% are singletons. Sequencing was done on a sample of blood. These receptors were obtained from a man in his forties in good health. The CDR3 runs from the conserved cysteine through the conserved F or W. A D gene is named only where the DNA matches it firmly. Clone size appears in some rows only: once, few, many, or a class for an expanded clone.

- TRBD1 15 TRBJ2-7 TRBV7-6 TGTGCCAGCAGCGCGCGGACAGGTGTTTTTCGCGAGCAGTACTTC CASSARTGVFREQYF
once - 13 TRBJ1-1 TRBV5-4 TGTGCCAGCAGAACAGGGACGAACACTGAAGCTTTCTTT CASRTGTNTEAFF
few - 15 TRBJ2-1 TRBV29-1 TGCAGCGTTGAAGGGTATGGGGATAGTTACAATGAGCAGTTCTTC CSVEGYGDSYNEQFF
- - 14 TRBJ1-1 TRBV10-1 TGCGCCAGCAGTCGAGGGGGACTGGACACTGAAGCTTTCTTT CASSRGGLDTEAFF
few TRBD2 13 TRBJ2-2 TRBV27 TGTGCCAGCAGTCGAGCGGGGTTGGGGGAGCTGTTTTTT CASSRAGLGELFF
- - 12 TRBJ2-7 TRBV3-1/TRBV3-2 TGTGCCAGCAGCTCAGTTATCGACGAGCAGTACTTC CASSSVIDEQYF
- - 14 TRBJ2-3 TRBV5-1 TGCGCCAGCAGTCGTTCCGGTGACACAGATACGCAGTATTTT CASSRSGDTDTQYF
- - 12 TRBJ2-7 TRBV5-4 TGTGCCAGCAGTAAATTGGGGTACGAGCAGTACTTC CASSKLGYEQYF
- - 14 TRBJ2-5 TRBV10-3 TGTGCCATCAGTCCGTCAAGGGTGGAGGAGACCCAGTACTTC CAISPSRVEETQYF
- TRBD1 14 TRBJ2-7 TRBV5-5 TGTGCCAGCAGCGAGGGACAGTACACCTACGAGCAGTACTTC CASSEGQYTYEQYF
once - 12 TRBJ2-7 TRBV12-3/TRBV12-4 TGTGCCAGCAGTGAAGGGGTATACGAGCAGTACTTC CASSEGVYEQYF
- TRBD2 16 TRBJ2-2 TRBV5-6 TGTGCCAGCAGCTTACGACTAGCGGTTTTATCCGGGGAGCTGTTTTTT CASSLRLAVLSGELFF
- - 15 TRBJ2-2 TRBV9 TGTGCCAGCAGCGTCCGGGGGAGGAACACCGGGGAGCTGTTTTTT CASSVRGRNTGELFF
- - 18 TRBJ1-5 TRBV28 TGTGCCAGCAGCTTGAGGGGCACTAGGAATTATAGCAATCAGCCCCAGCATTTT CASSLRGTRNYSNQPQHF
- TRBD1 16 TRBJ1-1 TRBV14 TGTGCCAGCAGTCAAGGTGATTGGGACAGACACACTGAAGCTTTCTTT CASSQGDWDRHTEAFF
- TRBD2 13 TRBJ2-3 TRBV2 TGTGCCAGCACGGGGACTAGCGGAGATACGCAGTATTTT CASTGTSGDTQYF
- - 15 TRBJ1-1 TRBV4-2 TGTGCCAGCAGCCAAGGGGGGTACGGGAACACTGAAGCTTTCTTT CASSQGGYGNTEAFF
- - 13 TRBJ2-1 TRBV2 TGTGCCAGCACTCCAGTAGCGTGGAACGAGCAGTTCTTC CASTPVAWNEQFF
- - 16 TRBJ2-5 TRBV15 TGTGCCACCAGCAGAGATTGGGACTCGGGTGAAGAGACCCAGTACTTC CATSRDWDSGEETQYF